The text below deals with one T cell receptor beta chain. Its target is not known. Produced via immunoSEQ multiplex PCR; TCRdb's table is partial and in-frame only. The sample carries about 33,000 clones, 65% to 90% recorded once. These data originate in a study of T cells in localized non-small cell lung cancer. General observations from the study: Heterogeneity remains possible because sequencing was limited to only one tumor region. Adjacent lung was found to contain a median roughly 58 of the top 100 tumor clones.

Germline CDR1 is SGHKS and CDR2 is YYEKEE (reference sequence). The CDR3 runs to 14 residues. Trimming took off 4 bases at V and 1 base at J, with 11 bases between the two ends. The source material was peripheral blood, sampled before any cancer treatment. The clonotype was recovered from a male donor at least 60 years old with stage III lung adenocarcinoma. V gene TRBV5-5 combines with J gene TRBJ2-5; D remains unclear. The CDR3 region is CASSPPGPQETQYF. The DNA for the CDR3 is TGTGCCAGCAGCCCGCCGGGCCCCCAAGAGACCCAGTACTTC.